These 8 T cell receptor beta chains were sequenced from one sample in a study of T cells in Graves' hyperthyroidism and ophthalmopathy. Amplified regions were TCR beta CDR3 sequences from RNA transcripts. The HTBI primer set was used in a first-round RT-PCR of the TCR CDR3. TCRdb reanalysed the multiplex PCR reads using MiXCR and keeps one entry per CDR3 protein. The sample comprises roughly 420,000 distinct CDR3 sequences, less than 20% of which are singletons, and approximately 14% rests with the top ten. Sequencing input: blood. The receptors originated from a young woman with Graves' hyperthyroidism.

As to this clonotype: One end of the junction is discordant with germline, which a read error may explain. J is TRBJ2-1 and V is TRBV5-1, with D tentatively TRBD1 or TRBD2 (5 bases each). The CDR3 spans 18 residues. The germline V gene has CDR1 SGHRS and CDR2 YFSETQ. The CDR3 is CASSLYGAGDSSYNERYF. In DNA, the CDR3 is TGCGCCAGCAGCCTATACGGGGCCGGGGATAGCTCCTACAATGAGCGGTACTTC. The full variable domain, with the rest looked up from reference TRBV5-1 and TRBJ2-1, is KAGVTQTPRYLIKTRGQQVTLSCSPISGHRSVSWYQQTPGQGLQFLFEYFSETQRNKGNFPGRFSGRQFSNSRSEMNVSTLELGDSALYLCASSLYGAGDSSYNERYFGPGTRLTVL.

In DNA form, the CDR3 reads TGTGCCAGCAGCTTCCAGGGGACCGACAATGAGCAGTTCTTC. Its protein product is CASSFQGTDNEQFF. The chain employs TRBV7-3 and TRBJ2-1, with D possibly being TRBD1 (6 bases). Germline CDR1 and CDR2: SGHTA and FQGTGA. Between the trimmed V and J ends, which lost 3 bases and 5 bases, there was a span of 11 bases. The CDR3 is 14 residues long.

This clonotype was counted between two and nine times. This chain links TRBV28 with TRBJ1-1, with TRBD1 matching over 7 bases. The ends lost 5 bases at V and 4 bases at J; junction bases unmatched: 7. The CDR3 is made up of 14 amino acids. Germline V CDR1 and CDR2: MDHEN, SYDVKM. The CDR3 spells CASSLSTGLTEAFF. CDR3 in DNA: TGTGCCAGCAGTCTCTCGACAGGGCTCACTGAAGCTTTCTTT.

This clonotype was observed at least ten times. V is TRBV20-1 and J is TRBJ1-5; TRBD1 matches 12 bases. CDR3 length: 15 amino acids. Germline CDR1 reads DFQATT; CDR2 reads SNEGSKA (reference sequence). Trimming took 5 bases from V and 4 from J; bases not matched to a gene: 6. The DNA of the CDR3 is TGCAGTGCTGTCCGGGACAGGGGGCGAAATCAGCCCCAGCATTTT. Protein product: CSAVRDRGRNQPQHF.

This clonotype was found many times. The chain combines TRBV2 with TRBJ1-3; D is uncertain. The CDR3 is 16 residues long. Trimming cost V 0 bases and J 0 bases, with 9 bases left between them. Germline V gene sequence: CDR1 SNHLY, CDR2 FYNNEI. The CDR3 loop is CASSEAVGFSGNTIYF. DNA for the CDR3: TGTGCCAGCAGTGAAGCGGTGGGGTTCTCTGGAAACACCATATATTTT.

At least ten counts were recorded for this clonotype. This chain uses TRBV5-1 with TRBJ2-2, with TRBD1 matching 9 bases. CDR1 and CDR2 (germline): SGHRS, YFSETQ. The CDR3 covers 17 residues. The ends lost 0 bases at V and 6 bases at J; junction bases unmatched: 9. The CDR3 DNA follows: TGCGCCAGCAGCTTGGCTTCTCCGGGACAGGGTGCCGGGGAGCTGTTTTTT. It yields the protein CASSLASPGQGAGELFF.

In this sample, this clonotype turned up many times. The V call is TRBV13, the J call TRBJ2-7; D is unclear. From germline, CDR1 is PRHDT and CDR2 FYEKMQ (reference sequence). The CDR3 length is 15 residues. Trimming left V 4 bases short and J 2 bases short, with 15 bases between. The CDR3 region has the DNA TGTGCCAGCAGCTCAAGATGGGCCCAAACCTACGAGCAGTACTTC. As protein: CASSSRWAQTYEQYF.

This clonotype was picked up a small number of times. The V call is TRBV7-3, the J call TRBJ2-3, with TRBD1 as a possible D gene (6 bases). The germline V gene has CDR1 SGHTA and CDR2 FQGTGA. The CDR3 contains 14 residues. V shed 5 bases and J shed 4 bases, with 13 bases lying between them. DNA for the CDR3: TGTGCCAGCAGCCCTGGGGGCAGCCCAGATACGCAGTATTTT. Amino acid sequence: CASSPGGSPDTQYF.